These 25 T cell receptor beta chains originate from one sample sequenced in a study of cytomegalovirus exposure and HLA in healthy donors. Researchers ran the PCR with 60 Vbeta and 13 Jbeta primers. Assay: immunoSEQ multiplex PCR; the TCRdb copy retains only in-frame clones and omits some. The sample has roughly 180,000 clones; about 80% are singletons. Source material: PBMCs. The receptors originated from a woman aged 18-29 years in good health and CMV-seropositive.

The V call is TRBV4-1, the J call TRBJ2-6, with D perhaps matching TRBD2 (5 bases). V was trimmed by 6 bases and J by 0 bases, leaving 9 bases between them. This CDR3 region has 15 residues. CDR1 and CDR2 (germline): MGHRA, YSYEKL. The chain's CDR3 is CASSREGSGANVLTF. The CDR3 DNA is TGCGCCAGCAGTCGAGAGGGCTCTGGGGCCAACGTCCTGACTTTC.

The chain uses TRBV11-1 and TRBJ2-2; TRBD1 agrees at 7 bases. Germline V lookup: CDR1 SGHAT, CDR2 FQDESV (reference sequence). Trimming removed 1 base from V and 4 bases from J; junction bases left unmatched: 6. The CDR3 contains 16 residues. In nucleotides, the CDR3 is TGTGCCAGCAGCTTAGGCCGACAGGGCTCCACCGGGGAGCTGTTTTTT. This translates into CASSLGRQGSTGELFF.

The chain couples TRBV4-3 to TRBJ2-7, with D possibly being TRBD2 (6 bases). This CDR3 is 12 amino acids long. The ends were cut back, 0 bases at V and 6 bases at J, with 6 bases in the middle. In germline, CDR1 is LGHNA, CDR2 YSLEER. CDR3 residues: CASSQEGGEQYV. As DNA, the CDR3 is TGCGCCAGCAGCCAAGAGGGAGGCGAGCAGTACGTC.

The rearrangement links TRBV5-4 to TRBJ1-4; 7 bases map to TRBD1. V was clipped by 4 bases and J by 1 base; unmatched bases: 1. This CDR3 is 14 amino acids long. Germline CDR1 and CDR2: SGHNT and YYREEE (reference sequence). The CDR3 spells CASSGDRTNEKLFF. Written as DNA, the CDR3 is TGTGCCAGCAGCGGGGACAGAACTAATGAAAAACTGTTTTTT.

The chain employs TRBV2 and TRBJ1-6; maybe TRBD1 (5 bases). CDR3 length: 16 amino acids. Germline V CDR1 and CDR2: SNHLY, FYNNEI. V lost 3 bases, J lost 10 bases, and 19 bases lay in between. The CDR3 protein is CASSDLFVRGGSPLHF. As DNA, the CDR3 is TGTGCCAGCAGTGATTTATTCGTTAGGGGAGGGTCACCCCTCCACTTT.

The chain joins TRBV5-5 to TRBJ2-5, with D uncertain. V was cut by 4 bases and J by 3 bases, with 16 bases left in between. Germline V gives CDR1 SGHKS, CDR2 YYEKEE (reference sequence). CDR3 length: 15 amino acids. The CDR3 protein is CASSPVPRSEETQYF. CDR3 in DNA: TGTGCCAGCAGCCCGGTACCCAGAAGCGAAGAGACCCAGTACTTC.

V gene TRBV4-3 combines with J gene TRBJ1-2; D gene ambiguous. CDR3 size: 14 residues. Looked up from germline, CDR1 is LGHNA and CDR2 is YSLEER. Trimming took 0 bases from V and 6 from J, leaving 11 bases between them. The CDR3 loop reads CASSQENSFDGYTF. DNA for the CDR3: TGCGCCAGCAGCCAAGAGAACAGTTTTGATGGCTACACCTTC.

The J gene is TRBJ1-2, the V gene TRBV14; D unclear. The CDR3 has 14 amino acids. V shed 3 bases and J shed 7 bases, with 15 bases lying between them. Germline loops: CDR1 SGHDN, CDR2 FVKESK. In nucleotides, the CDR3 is TGTGCCAGCAGCCATCGGAGGTCCCCTTTTGGCTACACCTTC. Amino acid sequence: CASSHRRSPFGYTF.

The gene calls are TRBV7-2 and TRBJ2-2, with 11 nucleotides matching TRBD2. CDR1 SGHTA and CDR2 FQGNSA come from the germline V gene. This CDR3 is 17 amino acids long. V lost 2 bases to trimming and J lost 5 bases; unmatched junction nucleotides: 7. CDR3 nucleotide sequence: TGTGCCAGCAGCTTAATATCTAGCGGGGGGTTGACCGGGGAGCTGTTTTTT. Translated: CASSLISSGGLTGELFF. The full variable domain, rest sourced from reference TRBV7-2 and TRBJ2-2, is GAGVSQSPSNKVTEKGKDVELRCDPISGHTALYWYRQSLGQGLEFLIYFQGNSAPDKSGLPSDRFSAERTGGSVSTLTIQRTQQEDSAVYLCASSLISSGGLTGELFFGEGSRLTVL.

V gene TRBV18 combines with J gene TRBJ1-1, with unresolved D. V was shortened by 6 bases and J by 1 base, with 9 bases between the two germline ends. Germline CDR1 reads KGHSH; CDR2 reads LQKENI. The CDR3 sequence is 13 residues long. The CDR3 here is CASSQEENTEAFF. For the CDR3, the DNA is TGTGCCAGCTCCCAGGAGGAGAACACTGAAGCTTTCTTT.

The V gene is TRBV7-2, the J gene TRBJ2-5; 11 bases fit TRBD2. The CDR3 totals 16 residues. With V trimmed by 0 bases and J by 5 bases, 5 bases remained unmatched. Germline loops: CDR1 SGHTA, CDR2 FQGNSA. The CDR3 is CASSLASGGAGETQYF. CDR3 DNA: TGTGCCAGCAGCTTAGCTAGCGGGGGGGCTGGGGAGACCCAGTACTTC.

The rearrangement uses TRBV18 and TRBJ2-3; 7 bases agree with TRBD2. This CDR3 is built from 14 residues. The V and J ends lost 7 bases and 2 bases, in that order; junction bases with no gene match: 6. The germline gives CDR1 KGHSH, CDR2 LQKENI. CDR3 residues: CASLSRLATDTQYF. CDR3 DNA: TGTGCCAGCTTATCGCGACTAGCCACAGATACGCAGTATTTT.

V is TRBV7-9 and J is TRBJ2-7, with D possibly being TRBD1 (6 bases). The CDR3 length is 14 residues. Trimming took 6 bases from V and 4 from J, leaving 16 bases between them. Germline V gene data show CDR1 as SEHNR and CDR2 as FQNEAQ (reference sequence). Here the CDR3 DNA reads TGTGCCAGCAGAGATTCAACAGGGTCGTACGAGCAGTACGTC. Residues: CASRDSTGSYEQYV.

The CDR3 DNA sequence: TGTGCCAGCAGTGAAAGCGGGGGGGCAGATACGCAGTATTTT. It is translated as CASSESGGADTQYF. The chain has TRBV6-1 and TRBJ2-3, with 10 bases aligning to TRBD2. V was clipped by 2 bases and J by 4 bases; unmatched bases: 0. Germline V gene lookup returns CDR1 MNHNS and CDR2 SASEGT. The length of the CDR3 is 14 residues.

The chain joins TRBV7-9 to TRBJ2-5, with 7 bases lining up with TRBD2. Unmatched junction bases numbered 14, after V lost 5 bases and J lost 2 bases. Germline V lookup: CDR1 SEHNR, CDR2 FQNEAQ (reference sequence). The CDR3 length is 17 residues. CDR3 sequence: CASSPHPGGPGQETQYF. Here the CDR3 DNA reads TGTGCCAGCAGCCCACATCCGGGGGGTCCGGGACAAGAGACCCAGTACTTC.

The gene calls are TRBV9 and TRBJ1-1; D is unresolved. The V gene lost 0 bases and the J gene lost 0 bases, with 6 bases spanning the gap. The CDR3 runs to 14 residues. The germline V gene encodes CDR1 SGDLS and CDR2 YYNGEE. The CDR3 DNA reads TGTGCCAGCAGCGTAGAACAGATGAACACTGAAGCTTTCTTT. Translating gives CASSVEQMNTEAFF.

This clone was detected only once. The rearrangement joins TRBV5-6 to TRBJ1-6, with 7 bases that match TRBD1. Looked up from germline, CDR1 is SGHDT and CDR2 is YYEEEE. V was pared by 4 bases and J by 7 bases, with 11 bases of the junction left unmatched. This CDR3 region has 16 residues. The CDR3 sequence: CASSARSRQGNSPLHF. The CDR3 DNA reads TGTGCCAGCAGCGCCCGCTCGAGACAGGGAAATTCACCCCTCCACTTT.

CDR3: CASIRLAGVETQYF. As DNA, the CDR3 is TGTGCCAGCATTAGACTAGCGGGGGTGGAGACCCAGTACTTC. The chain carries TRBV2 and TRBJ2-5; TRBD2 agrees at 12 bases. Germline V gives CDR1 SNHLY, CDR2 FYNNEI. This CDR3 has 14 residues. The trim removed 7 bases at V and 5 bases at J, leaving 5 bases unmatched.

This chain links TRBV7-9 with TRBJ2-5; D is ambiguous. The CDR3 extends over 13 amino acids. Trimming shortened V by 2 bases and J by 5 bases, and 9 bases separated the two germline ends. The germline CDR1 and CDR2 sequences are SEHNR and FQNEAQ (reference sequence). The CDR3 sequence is CASSLLEAETQYF. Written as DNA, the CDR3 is TGTGCCAGCAGCTTATTAGAGGCGGAGACCCAGTACTTC.

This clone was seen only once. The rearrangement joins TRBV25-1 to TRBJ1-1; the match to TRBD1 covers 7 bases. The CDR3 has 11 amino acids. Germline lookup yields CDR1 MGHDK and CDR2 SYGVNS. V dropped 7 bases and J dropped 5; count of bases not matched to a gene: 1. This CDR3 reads CASTQGTEAFF. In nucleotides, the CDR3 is TGTGCCAGCACACAGGGGACTGAAGCTTTCTTT.

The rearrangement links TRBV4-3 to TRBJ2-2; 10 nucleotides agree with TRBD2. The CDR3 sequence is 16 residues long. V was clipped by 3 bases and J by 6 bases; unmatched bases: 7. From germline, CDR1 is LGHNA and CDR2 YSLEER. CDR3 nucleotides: TGCGCCAGCAGCCAGCAAGCGGGGGGGCGTTCCGGGGAGCTGTTTTTT. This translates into CASSQQAGGRSGELFF.

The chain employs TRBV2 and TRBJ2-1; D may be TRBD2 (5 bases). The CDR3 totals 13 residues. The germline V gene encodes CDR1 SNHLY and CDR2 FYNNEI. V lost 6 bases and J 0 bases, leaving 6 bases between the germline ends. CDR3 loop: CASRGSSYNEQFF. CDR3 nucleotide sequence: TGTGCCAGCAGAGGGAGCTCCTACAATGAGCAGTTCTTC. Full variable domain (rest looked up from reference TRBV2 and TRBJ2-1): EPEVTQTPSHQVTQMGQEVILRCVPISNHLYFYWYRQILGQKVEFLVSFYNNEISEKSEIFDDQFSVERPDGSNFTLKIRSTKLEDSAMYFCASRGSSYNEQFFGPGTRLTVL.

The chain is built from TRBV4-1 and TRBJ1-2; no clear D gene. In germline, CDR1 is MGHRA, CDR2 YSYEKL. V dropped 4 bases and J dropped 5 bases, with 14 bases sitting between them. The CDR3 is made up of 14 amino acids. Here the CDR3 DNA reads TGCGCCAGCAGCCTGACCCAGGAACCTTATGGCTACACCTTC. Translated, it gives CASSLTQEPYGYTF.

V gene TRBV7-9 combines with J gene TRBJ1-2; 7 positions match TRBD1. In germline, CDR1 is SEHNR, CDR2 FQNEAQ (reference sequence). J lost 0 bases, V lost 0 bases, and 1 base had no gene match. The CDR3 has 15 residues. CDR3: CASSLADRANYGYTF. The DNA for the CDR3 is TGTGCCAGCAGCTTAGCCGACAGGGCTAACTATGGCTACACCTTC.

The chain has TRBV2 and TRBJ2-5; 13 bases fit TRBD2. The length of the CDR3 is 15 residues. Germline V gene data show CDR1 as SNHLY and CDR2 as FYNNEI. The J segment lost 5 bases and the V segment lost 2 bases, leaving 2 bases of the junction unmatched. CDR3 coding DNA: TGTGCCAGCAGTGAACGGACTAGCGGGGGTGAGACCCAGTACTTC. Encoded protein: CASSERTSGGETQYF. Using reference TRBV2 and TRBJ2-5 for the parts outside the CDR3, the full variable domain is EPEVTQTPSHQVTQMGQEVILRCVPISNHLYFYWYRQILGQKVEFLVSFYNNEISEKSEIFDDQFSVERPDGSNFTLKIRSTKLEDSAMYFCASSERTSGGETQYFGPGTRLLVL.